This T cell receptor beta chain appears in the sequencing data of a study of Ad26.COV2.S vaccination and SARS-CoV-2 variants. Study-wide background: Of the COV1001 trial arms, the Ad26.COV2.S arm included the donor.

Regarding this clone: Its target is not known.

Study-wide results and caveats: Recipients of either vaccine or placebo displayed similar breadth of non-spike TCRs. A substantial breadth of spike-specific CD8+ and CD4+ T cell responses after vaccination has been reported.

The treatment here: around 19 received Ad26.COV2.S at low or high dose, single or two shots; about 5 received placebo; per-sample allocation not given. Vaccine and placebo recipients were sampled on day 63 after the first injection. Built on an Ad26 vector, the vaccine expressed Wuhan-strain SARS-CoV-2 spike. V lost 3 bases to trimming and J lost 7 bases, with 10 bases between them. The CDR3 has 13 amino acids. Germline lookup yields CDR1 LNHDA and CDR2 SQIVND (reference sequence). The method was immunoSEQ multiplex PCR; TCRdb's version includes in-frame clones alone and lacks a portion of them. The sample lists some 340,000 clones, around 81% occurring once.

The sequence came from a person between 18 and 59 years old who received the Ad26.COV2.S COVID-19 vaccine or a placebo. The starting material was peripheral blood, obtained in a trial of Ad26.COV2.S vaccine versus placebo. This chain links TRBV19 with TRBJ2-1; D gene uncertain. The CDR3 DNA sequence: TGTGCCAGTAGTATCTACGGATCAAATGAGCAGTTCTTC. Residues: CASSIYGSNEQFF.